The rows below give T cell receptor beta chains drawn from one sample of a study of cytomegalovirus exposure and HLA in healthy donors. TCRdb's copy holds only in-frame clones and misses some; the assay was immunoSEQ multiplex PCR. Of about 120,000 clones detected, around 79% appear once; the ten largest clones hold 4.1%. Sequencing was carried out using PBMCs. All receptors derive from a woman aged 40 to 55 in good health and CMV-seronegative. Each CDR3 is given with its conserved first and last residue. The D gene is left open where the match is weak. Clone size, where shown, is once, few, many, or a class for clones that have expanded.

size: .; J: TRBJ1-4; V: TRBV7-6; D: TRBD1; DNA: TGTGCCAGCAGCTTAGGGACAGGGGTATTCGAAAAACTGTTTTTT; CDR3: CASSLGTGVFEKLFF
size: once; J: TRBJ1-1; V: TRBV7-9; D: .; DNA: TGTGCCAGTAGACAGGAAAACACTGAAGCTTTCTTT; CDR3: CASRQENTEAFF
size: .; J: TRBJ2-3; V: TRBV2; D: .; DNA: TGTGCCAGCAGTGAAGGGGGCTTTGGGACAGATACGCAGTATTTT; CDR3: CASSEGGFGTDTQYF
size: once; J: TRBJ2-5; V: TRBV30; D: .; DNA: TGTGCCTGGTCGGGACAACAAGAGACCCAGTACTTC; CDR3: CAWSGQQETQYF
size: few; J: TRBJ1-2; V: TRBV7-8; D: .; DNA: TGTGCCAGCAGTTCAGGGCTTTCAGAAGGCTACACCTTC; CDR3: CASSSGLSEGYTF
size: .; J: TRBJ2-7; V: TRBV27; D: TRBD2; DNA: TGTGCCAGCGATACCCCACTAGCGGGAGCATCCTACGAGCAGTACTTC; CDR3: CASDTPLAGASYEQYF
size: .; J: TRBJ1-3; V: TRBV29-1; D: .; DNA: TGCAGCGCCCTTTCTGGAAACACCATATATTTT; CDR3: CSALSGNTIYF
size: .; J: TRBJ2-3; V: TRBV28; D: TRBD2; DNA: TGTGCCAGCAGTTTTTCCTTTAGCGGGAACCGGCCCGATACGCAGTATTTT; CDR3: CASSFSFSGNRPDTQYF
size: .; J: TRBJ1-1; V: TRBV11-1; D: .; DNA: TGTGCCAGCAGCTTAGGATGGGCCTTCAACAGTGAAGCTTTCTTT; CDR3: CASSLGWAFNSEAFF
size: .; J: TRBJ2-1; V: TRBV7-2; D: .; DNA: TGTGCCAGCAGCTTCACAGGTCAAGGGCAGTTCTTC; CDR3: CASSFTGQGQFF
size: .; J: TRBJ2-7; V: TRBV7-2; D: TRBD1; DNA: TGTGCCAGCAGCGTGGACAGGGTACCCTACGAGCAGTACTTC; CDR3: CASSVDRVPYEQYF
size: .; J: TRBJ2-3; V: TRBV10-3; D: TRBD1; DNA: TGTGCCATCAGGGAGGGACAGGGAGCAGATACGCAGTATTTT; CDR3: CAIREGQGADTQYF
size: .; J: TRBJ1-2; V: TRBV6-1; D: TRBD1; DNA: TGTGCCAGCAGTGAAGGGACAGGCGGTCATGGCTACACCTTC; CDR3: CASSEGTGGHGYTF